What follows are 25 T cell receptor beta chains derived from one specimen sequenced in a study of OX40 agonist ivuxolimab in advanced cancers. This table comes from immunoSEQ multiplex PCR, and its TCRdb copy is limited to in-frame clones, with some not included. Of about 49,000 clones in the sample, about four fifths were seen once. Sequences were derived from CD4+ or CD8+ T cells sorted from blood, sampled in a trial of the OX40 agonist ivuxolimab. The receptors were gathered from an adult with an advanced solid tumor such as melanoma, head and neck, liver or kidney cancer.

This clone has just one count. This chain joins TRBV10-2 and TRBJ2-1; D gene unclear. Trimming stripped 2 bases from V and 1 base from J, with 6 bases between. Per germline, CDR1 WSHSY and CDR2 SAAADI. The CDR3 has 14 amino acids. The CDR3 is CASSEHPSYNEQFF. In DNA form, the CDR3 reads TGCGCCAGCAGTGAGCACCCTTCCTACAATGAGCAGTTCTTC.

The V gene is TRBV5-5, the J gene TRBJ1-2; 8 bases align to TRBD1. From germline, CDR1 is SGHKS and CDR2 YYEKEE (reference sequence). Germline trimming cut 2 bases from V and 3 bases from J; bases unmatched to any gene: 3. The CDR3 spans 14 residues. CDR3 sequence: CASSFWGQDYGYTF. CDR3 DNA: TGTGCCAGCAGCTTTTGGGGACAGGACTATGGCTACACCTTC.

V gene TRBV28 combines with J gene TRBJ1-2; no clear D. The CDR3 runs 12 residues. Germline V gene lookup returns CDR1 MDHEN and CDR2 SYDVKM. V was trimmed by 2 bases and J by 7 bases, leaving 8 bases between them. DNA for the CDR3: TGTGCCAGCAGTTTACAGTGGGGTGGCTACACCTTC. Protein: CASSLQWGGYTF.

J is TRBJ2-1 and V is TRBV7-2; TRBD2 aligns across 9 bases. Germline V gene data show CDR1 as SGHTA and CDR2 as FQGNSA. V lost 5 bases to trimming and J lost 5 bases; unmatched junction nucleotides: 13. The CDR3 has 17 amino acids. The CDR3 here is CASSLAWAGGPDNEQFF. CDR3 sequence (DNA): TGTGCCAGCAGCCTGGCCTGGGCGGGAGGGCCCGACAATGAGCAGTTCTTC.

The chain is built from TRBV2 and TRBJ1-4; TRBD1 might be the D (5 bases). The germline CDR1 and CDR2 sequences are SNHLY and FYNNEI. The ends were cut back, 4 bases at V and 5 bases at J, with 20 bases in the middle. CDR3 size: 17 residues. CDR3 residues: CASSAYILQEMNEKLFF. The DNA of the CDR3 is TGTGCCAGCAGTGCATACATTTTACAGGAGATGAATGAAAAACTGTTTTTT. Looking up the rest from reference TRBV2 and TRBJ1-4 gives the full variable domain: EPEVTQTPSHQVTQMGQEVILRCVPISNHLYFYWYRQILGQKVEFLVSFYNNEISEKSEIFDDQFSVERPDGSNFTLKIRSTKLEDSAMYFCASSAYILQEMNEKLFFGSGTQLSVL.

In regard to this clone: This sequence may be a read error, since a much larger clone differs from it by one base. The gene calls are TRBV19 and TRBJ2-5; 8 positions match TRBD2. CDR1 is LNHDA and CDR2 is SQIVND in the germline V gene (reference sequence). This CDR3 has 14 amino acids. DNA for the CDR3: TGTGACAGTAGTATAAATAGCGGGGCCGAGACCCAGTACTTC. Its translation is CDSSINSGAETQYF.

The rearrangement uses TRBV9 and TRBJ2-1, with D possibly TRBD2 on 6 matching bases. This CDR3 contains 16 residues. V lost 4 bases to trimming and J lost 9 bases, with 23 bases between them. Germline loops: CDR1 SGDLS, CDR2 YYNGEE. CDR3 region: CASSSPPGGIGGEQFF. For the CDR3, the DNA is TGTGCCAGCAGCTCGCCGCCTGGGGGGATCGGCGGTGAGCAGTTCTTC. The whole variable domain, filled in from reference TRBV9 and TRBJ2-1, reads DSGVTQTPKHLITATGQRVTLRCSPRSGDLSVYWYQQSLDQGLQFLIQYYNGEERAKGNILERFSAQQFPDLHSELNLSSLELGDSALYFCASSSPPGGIGGEQFFGPGTRLTVL.

CDR3 residues: CASSLSGFTEAFF. DNA for the CDR3: TGTGCCAGCAGTTTGAGCGGTTTCACTGAAGCTTTCTTT. This chain connects TRBV28 to TRBJ1-1; unclear D gene. The CDR3 is 13 residues long. Germline CDR1 reads MDHEN; CDR2 reads SYDVKM. V lost 3 bases and J 4 bases, leaving 9 bases between the germline ends.

The count of this clone is one. As DNA, the CDR3 is TGTGCCAGCAGCTTAGCGTATACTCTAGGGAACACTGAAGCTTTCTTT. This codes for CASSLAYTLGNTEAFF. V usage is TRBV7-8 and J usage is TRBJ1-1; D gene uncertain. CDR1 is SGHVS and CDR2 is FQNEAQ in the germline V gene. Trimming took 0 bases from V and 1 from J, leaving 12 bases between them. This CDR3 region has 16 residues.

To note about this clone: At the DNA level, this CDR3 is encoded by other sequences in the same sample as well. CDR3 coding DNA: TGTGCCAGCAGTGAAGCAGGGCTAGCTGTGAGAGGAGAGCAGTTCTTC. Translating it yields CASSEAGLAVRGEQFF. The J gene is TRBJ2-1, the V gene TRBV6-1; TRBD2 might be the D (5 bases). CDR1 and CDR2 (germline): MNHNS, SASEGT. Trimming removed 0 bases from V and 10 bases from J, with 19 bases in between. The CDR3 spans 16 residues.

V usage is TRBV2 and J usage is TRBJ1-1; tentative D call: TRBD1 (5 bases). Between the trimmed V and J ends, which lost 6 bases and 4 bases, there was a span of 12 bases. The CDR3 consists of 13 residues. Germline lookup yields CDR1 SNHLY and CDR2 FYNNEI. CDR3 nucleotides: TGTGCCAGCAGGGATAGGGGATCCACTGAAGCTTTCTTT. Translated: CASRDRGSTEAFF. Supplemented by reference TRBV2 and TRBJ1-1, the full variable domain reads EPEVTQTPSHQVTQMGQEVILRCVPISNHLYFYWYRQILGQKVEFLVSFYNNEISEKSEIFDDQFSVERPDGSNFTLKIRSTKLEDSAMYFCASRDRGSTEAFFGQGTRLTVV.

This rearrangement joins TRBV29-1 to TRBJ2-1, with D hard to call. The CDR3 loop spans 13 amino acids. Trimming cost V 3 bases and J 5 bases, with 11 bases left between them. Germline lookup yields CDR1 SQVTM and CDR2 ANQGSEA. CDR3 sequence reads: CSVEPEMDNEQFF. Written as DNA, the CDR3 is TGCAGCGTTGAGCCGGAGATGGACAATGAGCAGTTCTTC.

This chain uses TRBV10-1 with TRBJ1-5; possibly TRBD1 for D (5 bases). The CDR3 spans 12 residues. CDR1 and CDR2 (germline): WNHNN, SYGVQD (reference sequence). Between the trimmed V and J ends, which lost 8 bases and 4 bases, there was a span of 9 bases. The CDR3 DNA follows: TGCGCCAGCCTAAGGGGAAATCAGCCCCAGCATTTT. This codes for CASLRGNQPQHF.

The chain joins TRBV2 to TRBJ1-1; D is possibly TRBD1 (5 bases). CDR3 size: 13 residues. Germline V CDR1 and CDR2: SNHLY, FYNNEI. Trimming cost V 2 bases and J 3 bases, with 7 bases left between them. Written as DNA, the CDR3 is TGTGCCAGCAGTGAACGGGGGGACACTGAAGCTTTCTTT. Its translation: CASSERGDTEAFF.

The V call is TRBV5-4, the J call TRBJ2-6; D gene uncertain. V shed 4 bases and J shed 0 bases, with 8 bases lying between them. This CDR3 has 15 amino acids. CDR1 is SGHNT, CDR2 YYREEE, per germline (reference sequence). CDR3 sequence (DNA): TGTGCCAGCAGCATCGACATCTCTGGGGCCAACGTCCTGACTTTC. Translating gives CASSIDISGANVLTF.

A few counts support this clone. The chain is built from TRBV7-8 and TRBJ2-7; 10 bases align to TRBD2. The germline V gene has CDR1 SGHVS and CDR2 FQNEAQ. The CDR3 contains 17 residues. After removal of 2 bases from V and 5 bases from J, the junction contained 12 bases not matched to a gene. CDR3: CASSLFPTSGFGNEQYF. The CDR3, as DNA: TGTGCCAGCAGCTTATTTCCGACTAGCGGGTTCGGCAACGAGCAGTACTTC.

The chain has TRBV5-6 and TRBJ1-1; D uncertain. The CDR3 is made up of 13 amino acids. The V end lost 2 bases, the J end lost 3 bases, and 8 bases lay between the germline ends. CDR1 and CDR2 (germline): SGHDT, YYEEEE. This CDR3 reads CASSFLTHTEAFF. Written as DNA, the CDR3 is TGTGCCAGCAGCTTCCTGACTCACACTGAAGCTTTCTTT.

V gene TRBV28 combines with J gene TRBJ1-1; TRBD1 aligns across 7 bases. V trimming: 5 bases; J trimming: 4 bases; junction bases outside the gene matches: 10. The V gene's germline CDR1 is MDHEN and CDR2 SYDVKM. This CDR3 is built from 15 residues. Here the CDR3 reads CASSPSMRGLTEAFF. The CDR3 DNA reads as TGTGCCAGCAGTCCCAGTATGAGGGGGCTCACTGAAGCTTTCTTT.

This clone was recorded once. V gene TRBV5-1 combines with J gene TRBJ2-1; 10 positions agree with TRBD2. This CDR3 contains 15 residues. Per germline, CDR1 SGHRS and CDR2 YFSETQ. V gave up 2 bases and J gave up 3 bases; unmatched junction bases: 2. For the CDR3, the DNA is TGCGCCAGCAGCTTAGGGACTAGCGTCTACAATGAGCAGTTCTTC. Translation gives CASSLGTSVYNEQFF. Full variable domain (outside the CDR3, taken from reference TRBV5-1 and TRBJ2-1): KAGVTQTPRYLIKTRGQQVTLSCSPISGHRSVSWYQQTPGQGLQFLFEYFSETQRNKGNFPGRFSGRQFSNSRSEMNVSTLELGDSALYLCASSLGTSVYNEQFFGPGTRLTVL.

This sequence joins TRBV19 and TRBJ2-1, with TRBD2 matching 10 bases. J gave up 8 bases and V 7 bases, and 8 bases lay outside the gene matches. CDR1 is LNHDA, CDR2 SQIVND, per germline (reference sequence). This CDR3 is 14 amino acids long. This CDR3 reads CASTRASGSDEQFF. In DNA form, the CDR3 reads TGTGCCAGTACGCGGGCTAGCGGGAGCGATGAGCAGTTCTTC.

The chain employs TRBV6-1 and TRBJ2-7; no reliable D call. The V gene lost 3 bases and the J gene lost 1 base, with 10 bases spanning the gap. The CDR3 contains 14 residues. The germline CDR1 and CDR2 sequences are MNHNS and SASEGT. CDR3 coding DNA: TGTGCCAGCAGTGATGGTGGGCTATCCTACGAGCAGTACTTC. Protein product: CASSDGGLSYEQYF.

The chain couples TRBV2 to TRBJ2-1, with D maybe TRBD2 (6 bases). The CDR3 totals 15 residues. V gave up 8 bases and J gave up 0 bases, with 14 bases separating them. CDR1 is SNHLY and CDR2 is FYNNEI in the germline V gene. CDR3 DNA sequence: TGTGCCAGCTTTTCGGACGGGAGCTCCTACAATGAGCAGTTCTTC. This sequence encodes CASFSDGSSYNEQFF.

This chain connects TRBV9 to TRBJ2-1; unclear D gene. Per germline, CDR1 SGDLS and CDR2 YYNGEE. Trimming removed 0 bases at V and 6 bases at J, with 13 bases between. This CDR3 comprises 15 residues. CDR3 coding DNA: TGTGCCAGCAGCGTAGAAACTGGTCCCACCAATGAGCAGTTCTTC. Residues: CASSVETGPTNEQFF.

V usage is TRBV6-5 and J usage is TRBJ1-1, with TRBD1 matching 7 bases. V shed 0 bases, J shed 7 bases, and the junction held 8 bases outside the gene matches. CDR1 is MNHEY and CDR2 is SVGAGI in the germline V gene. The CDR3 extends over 15 amino acids. The CDR3: CASSYSDTGDGEAFF. The CDR3 coding sequence is TGTGCCAGCAGTTACTCAGACACAGGGGATGGTGAAGCTTTCTTT.

CDR3 sequence: CASSLSSNSYEQYF. The CDR3 DNA follows: TGTGCCAGCAGTTTGTCGTCAAATTCCTACGAGCAGTACTTC. The chain uses TRBV27 and TRBJ2-7; no definite D call. V was clipped by 3 bases and J by 1 base, with 10 bases between them. The CDR3 covers 14 residues. Germline V gene data show CDR1 as MNHEY and CDR2 as SMNVEV (reference sequence).